Presented here are 27 T cell receptor beta chains from one specimen sequenced in a study of cytomegalovirus exposure and HLA in healthy donors. This PCR relied on a set of 60 Vbeta primers and 13 Jbeta primers. Data came from immunoSEQ multiplex PCR; TCRdb stores just in-frame clones and leaves some out. The table lists 150,000 to 200,000 clones, about two thirds of them singletons. What was sequenced was PBMCs. The receptor set was obtained from a human donor in good health.

This clone has a handful of counts. CDR3 DNA: TGTGCCAGCAGCTTATCCGGGTTAAGTGAGCAGTTCTTC. This encodes CASSLSGLSEQFF. The chain carries TRBV7-9 and TRBJ2-1; D gene ambiguous. There are 13 residues in the CDR3. Trimming removed 2 bases from V and 9 bases from J, with 11 bases in between. Per germline, CDR1 SEHNR and CDR2 FQNEAQ (reference sequence).

Note on this clone: Germline and junction disagree at one end, which may indicate a read error. V is TRBV5-4 and J is TRBJ1-1; weak D call: TRBD1 (6 bases). Germline V gene data show CDR1 as SGHNT and CDR2 as YYREEE (reference sequence). CDR3 length: 14 amino acids. DNA of the CDR3: TGTGCCAGCAGCTTGGCATTAGCGGGGGGGCTAGCTTCCTTT. It is translated as CASSLALAGGLASF.

The chain joins TRBV18 to TRBJ1-2, with 9 bases lining up with TRBD1. This CDR3 comprises 14 residues. J lost 3 bases, V lost 5 bases, and 4 bases had no gene match. Germline V gene data show CDR1 as KGHSH and CDR2 as LQKENI. CDR3 in DNA: TGTGCCAGCTCATCGGGACAGGGATACTATGGCTACACCTTC. It codes for CASSSGQGYYGYTF.

This clone was observed a handful of times. V and J are TRBV9 and TRBJ2-1; 14 nucleotides align to TRBD2. The CDR3 is 16 residues long. Germline CDR1 is SGDLS and CDR2 is YYNGEE. Trimming removed 3 bases from V and 8 bases from J; junction bases left unmatched: 7. For the CDR3, the DNA is TGTGCCAGCAGCGCGGGGGAGGGACTAGCGGGGGATGAGCAGTTCTTC. It encodes CASSAGEGLAGDEQFF. Full variable domain (missing parts from reference TRBV9 and TRBJ2-1): DSGVTQTPKHLITATGQRVTLRCSPRSGDLSVYWYQQSLDQGLQFLIQYYNGEERAKGNILERFSAQQFPDLHSELNLSSLELGDSALYFCASSAGEGLAGDEQFFGPGTRLTVL.

Note on this clone: The junction shows a germline mismatch at one end, possibly a read error. The chain is built from TRBV5-1 and TRBJ1-5; perhaps TRBD1 as D (5 bases). The CDR3 runs to 14 residues. Germline lookup yields CDR1 SGHRS and CDR2 YFSETQ. The CDR3 sequence is CTSSPGQGSQPQHF. CDR3 bases: TGCACCAGCAGCCCCGGCCAGGGAAGTCAGCCCCAGCATTTT. The full variable domain, with the rest looked up from reference TRBV5-1 and TRBJ1-5, is KAGVTQTPRYLIKTRGQQVTLSCSPISGHRSVSWYQQTPGQGLQFLFEYFSETQRNKGNFPGRFSGRQFSNSRSEMNVSTLELGDSALYLCTSSPGQGSQPQHFGDGTRLSIL.

The chain links TRBV6-1 to TRBJ2-7; weak D call: TRBD2 (5 bases). Germline values: CDR1 MNHNS, CDR2 SASEGT. V lost 4 bases to trimming and J lost 3 bases, with 10 bases between them. This CDR3 region has 13 residues. CDR3: CASSVREYYEQYF. CDR3 coding DNA: TGTGCCAGCAGTGTTCGGGAATACTACGAGCAGTACTTC.

This sequence joins TRBV10-3 and TRBJ2-1, with TRBD2 matching over 14 bases. Germline V gene sequence: CDR1 ENHRY, CDR2 SYGVKD. The length of the CDR3 is 16 residues. J was trimmed by 10 bases and V by 4 bases; bases with no gene match: 9. This chain's CDR3 is CAISGFGTSGGPEQFF. DNA of the CDR3: TGTGCCATCAGTGGATTTGGGACTAGCGGGGGACCCGAGCAGTTCTTC.

This clone appeared a few times. The chain links TRBV5-6 to TRBJ2-1; tentative D call: TRBD1 (6 bases). Germline values: CDR1 SGHDT, CDR2 YYEEEE. CDR3 length: 16 residues. V lost 4 bases and J lost 1, with 15 bases in between. Written as DNA, the CDR3 is TGTGCCAGCAGCCGGGGAAGGGGGTCTTCCTACAATGAGCAGTTCTTC. Its protein product is CASSRGRGSSYNEQFF. The complete variable domain, with remaining parts taken from reference TRBV5-6 and TRBJ2-1, reads DAGVTQSPTHLIKTRGQQVTLRCSPKSGHDTVSWYQQALGQGPQFIFQYYEEEERQRGNFPDRFSGHQFPNYSSELNVNALLLGDSALYLCASSRGRGSSYNEQFFGPGTRLTVL.

V gene TRBV7-2 combines with J gene TRBJ2-7, with 10 bases lining up with TRBD2. Looked up from germline, CDR1 is SGHTA and CDR2 is FQGNSA. V shed 1 base, J shed 2 bases, and the junction held 5 bases outside the gene matches. The CDR3 sequence is 16 residues long. In DNA, the CDR3 is TGTGCCAGCAGCTTAGGGGGGACTAGCGTGACCTACGAGCAGTACTTC. Amino acid sequence: CASSLGGTSVTYEQYF.

With regard to this clone: Other DNA sequences in the sample encode the same CDR3. The V gene is TRBV7-6, the J gene TRBJ1-4; the match to TRBD1 covers 10 bases. Germline CDR1 and CDR2: SGHVS and FNYEAQ. The junction had 5 bases not matched to a gene; V was cut back by 3 bases and J by 7 bases. The CDR3 loop spans 15 amino acids. CDR3 sequence: CASSLGTGDIEKLFF. CDR3 nucleotides: TGTGCCAGCAGCTTGGGGACAGGGGATATTGAAAAACTGTTTTTT.

Note on this clone: Other DNA variants within this sample encode the same CDR3. This CDR3 reads CASSQDRERAYEQYF. CDR3 DNA sequence: TGCGCCAGCAGCCAGGATCGGGAGCGCGCCTACGAGCAGTACTTC. The chain joins TRBV4-3 to TRBJ2-7; D is possibly TRBD2 (6 bases). The CDR3 covers 15 residues. V lost 3 bases to trimming and J lost 2 bases, with 14 bases between them. Germline V gene lookup returns CDR1 LGHNA and CDR2 YSLEER.

This clone was recorded once. The chain couples TRBV9 to TRBJ2-2; D gene ambiguous. Germline CDR1 is SGDLS and CDR2 is YYNGEE. The CDR3 spans 13 residues. With 0 bases removed from V and 6 bases from J, the gap between germline ends came to 6 bases. CDR3 sequence: CASSVAPPGELFF. The CDR3 coding sequence is TGTGCCAGCAGCGTAGCTCCCCCCGGGGAGCTGTTTTTT.

V gene TRBV9 combines with J gene TRBJ1-3; D is unclear. Germline-derived CDR1 and CDR2 are SGDLS and YYNGEE. Trimming took off 0 bases at V and 2 bases at J, with 15 bases between the two ends. The CDR3 sequence is 17 residues long. The DNA of the CDR3 is TGTGCCAGCAGCGTAGAACGGAGGGTAGGGCCTGGAAACACCATATATTTT. Translated: CASSVERRVGPGNTIYF.

This clone was seen just once. V is TRBV29-1 and J is TRBJ2-7, with D tentatively TRBD2 (6 bases). The CDR3 loop spans 12 amino acids. Germline V gene lookup returns CDR1 SQVTM and CDR2 ANQGSEA. V dropped 6 bases and J dropped 7 bases, with 16 bases sitting between them. The CDR3 DNA reads as TGCAGCGTGCGCGGGGTCCTGGGGGAGCAGTACTTC. This translates into CSVRGVLGEQYF.

This rearrangement joins TRBV6-4 to TRBJ2-7; a possible D gene is TRBD2 (5 bases). Germline V gene sequence: CDR1 MRHNA, CDR2 SNTAGT. Trimming removed 6 bases at V and 3 bases at J, with 18 bases between. This CDR3 is 15 amino acids long. The CDR3, as DNA: TGTGCCAGCAGCCACCCCCCCCTGGCGGGCTACGAGCAGTACTTC. This encodes CASSHPPLAGYEQYF.

The chain employs TRBV11-3 and TRBJ2-5; maybe TRBD1 (6 bases). The J call is uncertain, as TRBJ2-7 better fits the DNA end. Germline V gene data show CDR1 as SGHNT and CDR2 as YENEEA. There are 12 residues in the CDR3. The CDR3 sequence: CASSEGDYEQYF. CDR3 DNA: TGTGCCAGCAGCGAGGGGGACTACGAGCAGTACTTC.

The count of this clone is one. This chain joins TRBV18 and TRBJ1-1, with 9 bases identical to TRBD1. The J segment lost 4 bases and the V segment lost 2 bases, leaving 8 bases of the junction unmatched. This CDR3 contains 16 residues. Germline lookup yields CDR1 KGHSH and CDR2 LQKENI. The CDR3 loop reads CASSPMGQGGGTEAFF. CDR3 bases: TGTGCCAGCTCACCAATGGGACAGGGCGGGGGCACTGAAGCTTTCTTT.

This clone was counted a few times. The chain couples TRBV9 to TRBJ2-5; TRBD2 agrees at 14 bases. Germline CDR1 SGDLS, CDR2 YYNGEE. V lost 3 bases and J lost 4; bases outside the gene matches: 2. The CDR3 sequence is 15 residues long. The CDR3 region has the DNA TGTGCCAGCAGCGGACTAGCGGGGGGGCCAGAGACCCAGTACTTC. Translating gives CASSGLAGGPETQYF.

The CDR3 DNA is TGTGCCAGCAGTATACTCGGACAGGGGTCTAATTCACCCCTCCACTTT. Amino acid sequence: CASSILGQGSNSPLHF. The chain is built from TRBV27 and TRBJ1-6; TRBD1 aligns across 9 bases. CDR1 is MNHEY, CDR2 SMNVEV, per germline (reference sequence). The trim removed 5 bases at V and 6 bases at J, leaving 8 bases unmatched. This CDR3 region has 16 residues.

The rearrangement uses TRBV5-4 and TRBJ2-5, with a possible D match to TRBD1 (5 bases). Near its end, the DNA agrees better with TRBJ2-7, so the J call may be wrong. Per the germline V gene, CDR1 is SGHNT and CDR2 is YYREEE (reference sequence). The CDR3 sequence is 12 residues long. CDR3 sequence (DNA): TGTGCCAGCAGCTTGAGGGGCTACGAGCAGTACTTC. It specifies CASSLRGYEQYF.

The genes are TRBV5-1 and TRBJ2-7, with a weak D call TRBD1 (5 bases). The CDR3 has 12 residues. With 4 bases removed from V and 3 bases from J, the gap between germline ends came to 8 bases. Germline V gives CDR1 SGHRS, CDR2 YFSETQ. This CDR3 is CASSDSFYEQYF. The CDR3, as DNA: TGCGCCAGCAGCGACAGTTTCTACGAGCAGTACTTC.

V usage is TRBV7-2 and J usage is TRBJ2-3; 8 bases are shared with TRBD2. Losses at the gene ends were 1 base for V and 2 bases for J; bases not matched to a gene: 5. The CDR3 extends over 16 amino acids. Germline V gene lookup returns CDR1 SGHTA and CDR2 FQGNSA. Here the CDR3 DNA reads TGTGCCAGCAGCTTAGTGGCGGGGGGCACCACAGATACGCAGTATTTT. It is translated as CASSLVAGGTTDTQYF.

The gene calls are TRBV7-2 and TRBJ1-2, with 7 nucleotides matching TRBD1. CDR1 is SGHTA and CDR2 is FQGNSA in the germline V gene. The V gene end was trimmed by 2 bases and the J gene end by 8 bases; junction bases not matched to a gene: 5. This CDR3 contains 13 residues. CDR3 protein: CASSLTGEEGYTF. DNA of the CDR3: TGTGCCAGCAGCTTAACAGGGGAGGAGGGCTACACCTTC.

V and J are TRBV14 and TRBJ1-1; D is unclear. This CDR3 has 14 residues. Trimming removed 1 base from V and 5 bases from J, with 11 bases in between. Per germline, CDR1 SGHDN and CDR2 FVKESK. CDR3 sequence reads: CASSQVAVGTEAFF. The CDR3 DNA follows: TGTGCCAGCAGCCAAGTAGCGGTGGGGACTGAAGCTTTCTTT.

In its sample, this clone was seen a few times. This sequence joins TRBV21-1 and TRBJ2-1; whether TRBD2, the table's D call, matches the DNA was not checked. TRBV21-1 is reported as a pseudogene. This CDR3 is 15 amino acids long. This chain's CDR3 is CASSKGTSWGHEQFF. CDR3 sequence (DNA): TGTGCCAGCAGCAAAGGGACTAGTTGGGGACATGAGCAGTTCTTC.

The rearrangement uses TRBV2 and TRBJ2-7, with D perhaps TRBD1 (6 bases). Germline CDR1 reads SNHLY; CDR2 reads FYNNEI. This CDR3 contains 15 residues. Deletions cut 0 bases from V and 6 bases from J, with 15 bases between. In DNA form, the CDR3 reads TGTGCCAGCAGTGAAGCGGGGCAGGGGTTTGGCGAGCAGTACTTC. Residues: CASSEAGQGFGEQYF.

This clone was counted a few times. The CDR3 sequence: CASSYVGLDDGGGYTF. CDR3 nucleotides: TGTGCCAGCAGTTACGTCGGTCTAGATGATGGCGGTGGCTACACCTTC. The V and J genes are TRBV6-6 and TRBJ1-2; no clear D gene. Trimming took 2 bases from V and 7 from J, leaving 20 bases between them. The length of the CDR3 is 16 residues. CDR1 is MNHNY and CDR2 is SVGAGI in the germline V gene (reference sequence).